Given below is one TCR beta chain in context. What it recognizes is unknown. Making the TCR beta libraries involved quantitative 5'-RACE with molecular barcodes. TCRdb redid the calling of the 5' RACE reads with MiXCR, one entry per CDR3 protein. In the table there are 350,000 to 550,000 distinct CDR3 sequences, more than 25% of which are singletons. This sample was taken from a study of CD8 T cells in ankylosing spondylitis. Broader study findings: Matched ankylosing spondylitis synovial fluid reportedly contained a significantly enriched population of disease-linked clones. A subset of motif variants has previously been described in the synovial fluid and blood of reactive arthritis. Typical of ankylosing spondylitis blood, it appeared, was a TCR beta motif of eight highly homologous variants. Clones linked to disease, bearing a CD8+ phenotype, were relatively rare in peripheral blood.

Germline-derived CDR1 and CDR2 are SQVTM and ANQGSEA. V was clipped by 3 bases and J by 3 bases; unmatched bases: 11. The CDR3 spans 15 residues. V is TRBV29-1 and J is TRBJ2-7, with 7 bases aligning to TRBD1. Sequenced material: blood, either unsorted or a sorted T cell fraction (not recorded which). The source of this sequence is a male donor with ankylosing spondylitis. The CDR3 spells CSVESGRGLSYEQYF. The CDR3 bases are TGCAGCGTTGAGTCTGGAAGGGGGCTTAGCTACGAGCAGTACTTC.